This TCR beta chain comes out of a study of glioma-infiltrating T cells after dendritic cell vaccination. The CDR3 sequence is 15 residues long. Germline trimming cut 5 bases from V and 2 bases from J; bases unmatched to any gene: 7. Germline V gene sequence: CDR1 MNHNS, CDR2 SASEGT. Produced via immunoSEQ multiplex PCR; TCRdb's table is partial and in-frame only. This sample has around 23,000 clones, with roughly 91% found just once. Described time point: after dendritic cell vaccination, including at tumor progression/relapse. The receptor comes from a human donor with glioblastoma. The V and J genes are TRBV6-1 and TRBJ2-7; 9 bases map to TRBD2. This specimen was blood, taken after dendritic cell vaccination. CDR3 region: CASSPAGGTAYEQYF. The CDR3 coding sequence is TGTGCCAGCAGTCCAGCGGGGGGTACGGCCTACGAGCAGTACTTC.